The 25 T cell receptor beta chains listed next were all sequenced from one sample in a study of T cell responses to AZD1222 COVID-19 vaccine. The repertoire was sequenced with immunoSEQ multiplex PCR; TCRdb's copy has only in-frame clones and lacks some. The sample lists approximately 73,000 clones; 84% were seen once. The source was peripheral blood, collected on day 0 of AZD1222 vaccination. All receptors come from an adult in good health.

The chain uses TRBV19 and TRBJ1-5; the D is unclear. The V gene lost 1 base and the J gene lost 6 bases, with 4 bases spanning the gap. This CDR3 comprises 12 residues. CDR1 LNHDA and CDR2 SQIVND come from the germline V gene (reference sequence). The CDR3 coding sequence is TGTGCCAGTAGTATAGGTGGTCAGCCCCAGCATTTT. Amino acid sequence: CASSIGGQPQHF.

The genes are TRBV6-5 and TRBJ2-4; D call uncertain. V dropped 2 bases and J dropped 0 bases, with 11 bases sitting between them. Germline loops: CDR1 MNHEY, CDR2 SVGAGI. This CDR3 has 16 amino acids. DNA of the CDR3: TGTGCCAGCAGTTACCTGGCGGAGATAGCCAAAAACATTCAGTACTTC. Protein: CASSYLAEIAKNIQYF.

The CDR3 coding sequence is TGTGCCAGTAGTCCATGGGAAGGACCTTCTGGAAACACCATATATTTT. It encodes CASSPWEGPSGNTIYF. The chain recombines TRBV19 with TRBJ1-3, with no clear D. The CDR3 loop spans 16 amino acids. Germline-derived CDR1 and CDR2 are LNHDA and SQIVND (reference sequence). V lost 5 bases and J lost 1, with 15 bases in between.

CDR3 DNA sequence: TGTGCCAGCAGTTTAGGGGCGTACTATGGCTACACCTTC. Amino acid sequence: CASSLGAYYGYTF. The chain uses TRBV12-3 or TRBV12-4 and TRBJ1-2; no firm D call. CDR3 length equals 13 residues. Between the trimmed V and J ends, which lost 1 base and 3 bases, there was a span of 6 bases.

This sequence joins TRBV7-2 and TRBJ2-7; 9 bases line up with TRBD1. V gave up 0 bases and J gave up 4 bases; unmatched junction bases: 7. In germline, CDR1 is SGHTA, CDR2 FQGNSA. This CDR3 is built from 16 residues. CDR3 region: CASSLAFGTGLYEQYF. The CDR3 DNA reads as TGTGCCAGCAGCTTAGCGTTTGGGACAGGGTTGTACGAGCAGTACTTC. Full variable domain (outside the CDR3, taken from reference TRBV7-2 and TRBJ2-7): GAGVSQSPSNKVTEKGKDVELRCDPISGHTALYWYRQSLGQGLEFLIYFQGNSAPDKSGLPSDRFSAERTGGSVSTLTIQRTQQEDSAVYLCASSLAFGTGLYEQYFGPGTRLTVT.

The J gene is TRBJ2-2, the V gene TRBV7-6; possible D gene TRBD1, 6 bases. The germline V gene has CDR1 SGHVS and CDR2 FNYEAQ. This CDR3 has 15 amino acids. Deletions cut 5 bases from V and 2 bases from J, with 12 bases between. The CDR3 loop is CASSAGTLNTGELFF. Here the CDR3 DNA reads TGTGCCAGCAGCGCCGGGACACTCAACACCGGGGAGCTGTTTTTT.

This rearrangement joins TRBV4-2 to TRBJ2-1, with D maybe TRBD1 (5 bases). With 0 bases removed from V and 3 bases from J, the gap between germline ends came to 12 bases. CDR3 length equals 16 residues. Germline values: CDR1 LGHNA, CDR2 YNFKEQ. The CDR3: CASSQDMAGYYNEQFF. CDR3 DNA sequence: TGTGCCAGCAGCCAAGATATGGCAGGGTACTACAATGAGCAGTTCTTC.

CDR3 sequence reads: CASTDLTGGSEAFF. CDR3 DNA sequence: TGTGCCAGCACCGACCTGACAGGGGGTTCTGAAGCTTTCTTT. The V call is TRBV2, the J call TRBJ1-1; 9 bases agree with TRBD1. The CDR3 is made up of 14 amino acids. Germline CDR1 reads SNHLY; CDR2 reads FYNNEI. V shed 7 bases, J shed 6 bases, and the junction held 9 bases outside the gene matches.

J is TRBJ1-2 and V is TRBV30; D is uncertain. The germline CDR1 and CDR2 sequences are GTSNPN and SVGIG (reference sequence). The CDR3 is 11 residues long. The V gene lost 5 bases and the J gene lost 2 bases, with 6 bases spanning the gap. In DNA, the CDR3 is TGTGCCTGGGTCCTGAACTATGGCTACACCTTC. The encoded protein is CAWVLNYGYTF.

The chain uses TRBV2 and TRBJ2-1; possible D gene TRBD2, 6 bases. The CDR3 has 16 amino acids. V was cut by 2 bases and J by 8 bases, with 19 bases left in between. Germline values: CDR1 SNHLY, CDR2 FYNNEI. The DNA of the CDR3 is TGTGCCAGCAGTGAAAGTAGGGCTAGCGATGGGCATGAGCAGTTCTTC. As protein: CASSESRASDGHEQFF. Based on the CDR3 plus reference TRBV2 and TRBJ2-1, the full variable domain is EPEVTQTPSHQVTQMGQEVILRCVPISNHLYFYWYRQILGQKVEFLVSFYNNEISEKSEIFDDQFSVERPDGSNFTLKIRSTKLEDSAMYFCASSESRASDGHEQFFGPGTRLTVL.

The chain carries TRBV11-2 and TRBJ1-1; D is undetermined. The CDR3 is 14 amino acids. Germline loops: CDR1 SGHAT, CDR2 FQNNGV. V lost 2 bases to trimming and J lost 3 bases, with 10 bases between them. The DNA for the CDR3 is TGTGCCAGCAGCTTACGGTCGGTGGACACTGAAGCTTTCTTT. It translates to CASSLRSVDTEAFF.

The chain has TRBV4-2 and TRBJ2-3; D possibly corresponds to TRBD2 (6 bases). Germline CDR1 LGHNA, CDR2 YNFKEQ. This CDR3 contains 19 residues. V dropped 1 base and J dropped 1 base, with 21 bases sitting between them. CDR3 amino acids: CASSQGSFFGGDRTDTQYF. CDR3 sequence (DNA): TGTGCCAGCAGCCAAGGCTCCTTCTTTGGCGGGGACCGCACAGATACGCAGTATTTT.

The J gene is TRBJ1-1, the V gene TRBV11-2; possibly TRBD1 for D (6 bases). Trimming pared 2 bases from V and 0 bases from J, leaving 19 bases between. This CDR3 region has 18 residues. Per the germline V gene, CDR1 is SGHAT and CDR2 is FQNNGV. CDR3 sequence: CASSLIPPHTGLNTEAFF. CDR3 nucleotide sequence: TGTGCCAGCAGCTTAATCCCCCCCCACACAGGGCTGAACACTGAAGCTTTCTTT. The full variable domain, in which reference TRBV11-2 and TRBJ1-1 provide the parts outside the CDR3, is EAGVAQSPRYKIIEKRQSVAFWCNPISGHATLYWYQQILGQGPKLLIQFQNNGVVDDSQLPKDRFSAERLKGVDSTLKIQPAKLEDSAVYLCASSLIPPHTGLNTEAFFGQGTRLTVV.

A single count supports this clone. CDR3 sequence (DNA): TGTGCCAGCAGCTTAGTTCAGGGGGCGGATGGCTACACCTTC. It translates to CASSLVQGADGYTF. J is TRBJ1-2 and V is TRBV7-2; TRBD1 matches at 8 bases. CDR3 length: 14 residues. With V trimmed by 1 base and J by 6 bases, 4 bases remained unmatched. Germline loops: CDR1 SGHTA, CDR2 FQGNSA.

This chain uses TRBV29-1 with TRBJ1-2; no clear D. The germline gives CDR1 SQVTM, CDR2 ANQGSEA. CDR3 length: 12 amino acids. V was trimmed by 7 bases and J by 3 bases, leaving 12 bases between them. The CDR3 bases are TGCAGCGCTAACACACAGTACTATGGCTACACCTTC. This translates into CSANTQYYGYTF.

This chain connects TRBV27 to TRBJ1-5, with D unresolved. The V gene lost 1 base and the J gene lost 3 bases, with 4 bases spanning the gap. The germline V gene encodes CDR1 MNHEY and CDR2 SMNVEV (reference sequence). The CDR3 totals 13 residues. The CDR3 reads CASSLWSNQPQHF. As DNA, the CDR3 is TGTGCCAGCAGTTTATGGTCCAATCAGCCCCAGCATTTT.

The chain is built from TRBV4-2 and TRBJ2-1, with D perhaps TRBD1 or TRBD2 (5 bases each). CDR1 is LGHNA and CDR2 is YNFKEQ in the germline V gene. The CDR3 has 15 residues. Trimming took off 0 bases at V and 8 bases at J, with 14 bases between the two ends. The CDR3 DNA sequence: TGTGCCAGCAGCCAAGAGGGGACCGCCTCGGATGAGCAGTTCTTC. The encoded protein is CASSQEGTASDEQFF.

The rearrangement links TRBV5-6 to TRBJ1-2, with D tentatively TRBD1 (5 bases). V gave up 2 bases and J gave up 4 bases, with 9 bases separating them. Germline V gene lookup returns CDR1 SGHDT and CDR2 YYEEEE. There are 13 residues in the CDR3. The CDR3 nucleotides read TGTGCCAGCAGCTTTGAGGGGCCCTATGGCTACACCTTC. Its translation is CASSFEGPYGYTF.

This clone was detected once. The V gene is TRBV2, the J gene TRBJ1-1; the D is unclear. This CDR3 comprises 15 residues. Trimming removed 1 base from V and 7 bases from J, with 16 bases in between. Germline CDR1 SNHLY, CDR2 FYNNEI. The DNA for the CDR3 is TGTGCCAGCAGTGAAGGGTCGACACCGGGGAGTGAAGCTTTCTTT. Protein product: CASSEGSTPGSEAFF.

The rearrangement joins TRBV30 to TRBJ2-5; D may match TRBD1 or TRBD2 (5 bases each). This CDR3 is 17 amino acids long. From germline, CDR1 is GTSNPN and CDR2 SVGIG (reference sequence). V was cut by 0 bases and J by 3 bases, with 20 bases left in between. The CDR3, as DNA: TGTGCCTGGAGTGTACGGGGTGGGGCCCTTAGGGAAGAGACCCAGTACTTC. It specifies CAWSVRGGALREETQYF.

DNA of the CDR3: TGTGCCAGCACCGACCCTGGGCAGGGGAATCAGCCCCAGCATTTT. As protein: CASTDPGQGNQPQHF. This chain connects TRBV6-1 to TRBJ1-5; a possible D gene is TRBD1 (6 bases). Germline values: CDR1 MNHNS, CDR2 SASEGT. The CDR3 totals 15 residues. V lost 7 bases, J lost 4 bases, and 17 bases lay in between.

The chain carries TRBV9 and TRBJ2-7, with D hard to call. V lost 3 bases, J lost 3 bases, and 16 bases lay in between. Looked up from germline, CDR1 is SGDLS and CDR2 is YYNGEE. The CDR3 contains 15 residues. CDR3 DNA sequence: TGTGCCAGCAGCGCCTCGGATGGAAAACTCTACGAGCAGTACTTC. As protein: CASSASDGKLYEQYF.

This chain links TRBV19 with TRBJ1-2; D unclear. This CDR3 has 13 amino acids. Germline loops: CDR1 LNHDA, CDR2 SQIVND (reference sequence). V shed 3 bases and J shed 7 bases, with 12 bases lying between them. CDR3 sequence: CASSISRYRGYTF. The CDR3 nucleotides are TGTGCCAGTAGTATTTCTAGATATCGTGGCTACACCTTC.

The rearrangement uses TRBV13 and TRBJ2-1, with 7 bases that match TRBD2. The V segment lost 7 bases and the J segment 0 bases; nucleotides outside the gene matches: 3. Germline CDR1 PRHDT, CDR2 FYEKMQ (reference sequence). This CDR3 has 14 amino acids. In DNA form, the CDR3 reads TGTGCCAGCATGGCTAGCGGCTCCTACAATGAGCAGTTCTTC. Amino acid sequence: CASMASGSYNEQFF.

J is TRBJ1-2 and V is TRBV3-1 (or the pseudogene TRBV3-2); no reliable D call. CDR1 is LGHDT and CDR2 is YNNKEL in the germline V gene (reference sequence). The V gene lost 11 bases and the J gene lost 1 base, with 17 bases spanning the gap. The CDR3 has 14 residues. In DNA form, the CDR3 reads TGTGCCGCGGGTCCCCTAGCCCTTAACTATGGCTACACCTTC. Its protein is CAAGPLALNYGYTF.